Listed here is a single TCR beta chain. The J segment lost 0 bases and the V segment lost 1 base, leaving 12 bases of the junction unmatched. Germline V gene data show CDR1 as GTSNPN and CDR2 as SVGIG (reference sequence). The CDR3 covers 18 residues. This specimen belongs to a study of blood T cell repertoires in COVID-19. As handled by the study authors: Counts of nucleated cells, estimated from reference gene primer amplification, were obtained. Using immunoSEQ multiplex PCR, the repertoire was profiled, and TCRdb retains in-frame clones only, with some absent. V and J calls and clone size are given by that table; D and trimming were obtained from the DNA. Among roughly 130,000 clones listed, around 85% were seen once.

This TCR derives from a woman of 80 years or more with acute or convalescent COVID-19. The specimen sequenced was peripheral blood. V is TRBV30 and J is TRBJ1-5; 7 bases match TRBD1. Written as DNA, the CDR3 is TGTGCCTGGAGTGCTAGCCGGGACAGCCACTATAGCAATCAGCCCCAGCATTTT. As protein: CAWSASRDSHYSNQPQHF.